These 8 T cell receptor beta chains came from one sample sequenced in a study of blood T cells in healthy people across ages (dated by TCRdb to about 2015). Library preparation was by 5' RACE. Instrument on record: Illumina HiSeq 2500. The second PCR ran for roughly 7 to 11 cycles and used a J-beta primer mix along with a sample-barcoded 5' primer. TCRdb redid the processing of the public reads, applying fastp at Q25 and MiXCR, and retained in-frame beta chains. Rows are combined by CDR3 protein, so each entry shows the most common genes and DNA. Present in this sample are some 1.6 million distinct CDR3 sequences, about 31% of which were seen just once. The top ten clonotypes cover roughly 10% of the sample. The material sequenced was blood. Source of these receptors: a woman in her twenties or thirties in good health.

The chain recombines TRBV27 with TRBJ1-2, with 9 nucleotides matching TRBD1. CDR3 size: 14 residues. The V segment lost 5 bases and the J segment 6 bases; nucleotides outside the gene matches: 7. Germline CDR1 is MNHEY and CDR2 is SMNVEV (reference sequence). CDR3 sequence (DNA): TGTGCCAGCAGTAAATCCGGGACAGGGAATGGCTACACCTTC. Translated, it gives CASSKSGTGNGYTF.

The CDR3 loop is CASSSFPGNEQFF. Written as DNA, the CDR3 is TGTGCCAGCAGCTCCTTTCCCGGCAATGAGCAGTTCTTC. The chain combines TRBV7-2 with TRBJ2-1; D gene ambiguous. The CDR3 length is 13 residues. V dropped 4 bases and J dropped 6 bases, with 10 bases sitting between them. CDR1 is SGHTA, CDR2 FQGNSA, per germline.

This clonotype came up many times. The chain carries TRBV7-9 and TRBJ2-3, with 8 positions matching TRBD1. Germline lookup yields CDR1 SEHNR and CDR2 FQNEAQ (reference sequence). The CDR3 sequence is 17 residues long. With V trimmed by 5 bases and J by 4 bases, 14 bases remained unmatched. The CDR3, as DNA: TGTGCCAGCAGCAACCGACAGGGGATGATAGCACCAGATACGCAGTATTTT. It encodes CASSNRQGMIAPDTQYF.

The rearrangement joins TRBV3-1 to TRBJ2-2; D is ambiguous. The CDR3 runs to 15 residues. Germline V gene data show CDR1 as LGHDT and CDR2 as YNNKEL (reference sequence). V was shortened by 0 bases and J by 4 bases, with 9 bases between the two germline ends. CDR3 bases: TGTGCCAGCAGCCAAGATCCCCGCATCACCGGGGAGCTGTTTTTT. Protein product: CASSQDPRITGELFF.

Only a few counts were recorded for this clonotype. J is TRBJ2-2 and V is TRBV20-1, with 10 bases that match TRBD1. From germline, CDR1 is DFQATT and CDR2 SNEGSKA (reference sequence). With 5 bases clipped from V and 6 bases from J, the junction kept 6 bases outside the gene matches. The CDR3 is made up of 14 amino acids. The CDR3 DNA reads as TGCAGTGCTCCCGGGACAGGGGTGGCCGGGGAGCTGTTTTTT. The encoded protein is CSAPGTGVAGELFF.

This clonotype was picked up a small number of times. V and J are TRBV12-1 and TRBJ2-1; TRBD2, the table's D call, lacks a check against the DNA. TRBV12-1 is assigned pseudogene status. The CDR3 sequence is 16 residues long. This CDR3 reads CASSFAQRAGGNEQFF. The DNA for the CDR3 is TGTGCCAGCAGCTTTGCGCAAAGGGCGGGGGGCAATGAGCAGTTCTTC.

This clonotype was found a few times. The J gene is TRBJ2-1, the V gene TRBV15, with a weak D call TRBD2 (6 bases). Germline V lookup: CDR1 LNHNV, CDR2 YYDKDF (reference sequence). V lost 3 bases, J lost 5 bases, and 20 bases lay in between. The CDR3 contains 17 residues. CDR3 region: CATSSLAGWGGDNEQFF. The CDR3 region has the DNA TGTGCCACCAGCAGCTTGGCCGGCTGGGGAGGTGACAATGAGCAGTTCTTC.

The rearrangement joins TRBV7-9 to TRBJ2-3; perhaps TRBD2 as D (7 bases). V was clipped by 5 bases and J by 4 bases, with 19 bases between them. Per the germline V gene, CDR1 is SEHNR and CDR2 is FQNEAQ (reference sequence). CDR3 length: 16 amino acids. Here the CDR3 reads CASSPVWGGLSDTQYF. CDR3 bases: TGTGCCAGCAGCCCCGTTTGGGGGGGGCTCTCAGATACGCAGTATTTT.